This T cell receptor (beta chain) was identified in a study of cytomegalovirus exposure and HLA in healthy donors (dated by TCRdb to the late 2010s). Regarding the research as a whole: An earlier analysis of 587 of the donors reported 276 Gb of sequence data and 117 million unique TCR beta sequences obtained from some 200 million T cells. Around 320 gigabases of sequencing data and around 87 million unique TCR sequences were included in an early release covering over 600 HLA-typed donors. Of the approximately 400 genotyped donors, approximately 82% fell in the genetic ancestry cluster associated with self-reported Caucasian donors. The aim of the study was to test whether cataloging public T cell receptors could identify signatures of past pathogen exposure. Using immunosequencing, the study profiled T cell repertoires from roughly 650 subjects and related those repertoires to cytomegalovirus serostatus. Along with the roughly 670-subject first cohort, a separate validation cohort of over a hundred different subjects was used. The study combined high-throughput TCR immunosequencing, statistical association of individual TCRs with disease status, and machine learning to predict cytomegalovirus infection status. In a later analysis, previously published TCR beta repertoires from several hundred donors were re-analyzed and high-resolution HLA genotyping was added so that TCR occurrence patterns could be studied. The later analysis used no new phenotypic data to find candidate immune exposures, relying instead on TCR beta sequences and their occurrence across donors. An earlier analysis of 587 of the donors applied high-throughput TCR beta sequencing to assess whether each TCR beta V gene segment acted as functional or pseudogenic. Alongside the repertoire data, information on donor age, sex, ethnicity and CMV serostatus was compiled. A later genetic analysis took genome-wide SNP genotypes for about three fifths of the 666 donors and used that subset as a discovery cohort. Every discovery cohort repertoire had been produced on one sequencing platform. Both class I and class II loci were covered by HLA typing, at four-digit resolution. Typing coverage differed by locus: A, B, C, DRB1 and DQB1 were typed in roughly 629-630 donors, DQA1 in 522, DPA1 in some 610, and DPB1 in around 490. Roughly five DR-DQ haplotypes were handled as single units for association and clustering because linkage in the cohort was strong. Among some 400 genotyped donors of the cohort, an average of about 220,000 unique TCR beta nucleotide sequences was sequenced per donor, of which approximately 18% were non-productive. Results and caveats for the whole study, not just this receptor: Compared with equally common non-associated chains, HLA-associated TCR beta chains in a later analysis were more clonally expanded and had lower generation probabilities. In a later analysis, the rate of TCR association differed among HLA loci, with DRB1 alleles having the most associated TCRs and HLA-C alleles having the fewest. In a later analysis, several top co-occurrence clusters were reported to appear linked to parvovirus B19, influenza, CMV and Epstein-Barr virus. A further reported finding was that TCR beta sequences accurately predicted the HLA-A and HLA-B alleles for most subjects in the first cohort. While some public TCRs were present in many individuals, most TCR sequences turned up only very rarely across donors. Because some donors lacked HLA typing at each locus, the association tests relied only on the typed subset. A cluster of highly shared sequence variants was judged likely to represent a technical artifact of the sequencing pipeline. The authors suggested that the approach could potentially be extended to other disease states and immunological phenotypes. An earlier analysis of around 600 of the donors showed that most TCR beta V segments appeared in productive rearrangements either about 90% or about 30% of the time, which broadly matched IMGT annotations. An association between a missense DCLRE1C variant and V-gene and J-gene trimming of TCR beta chains was found in a later genetic analysis and replicated in an independent cohort. Because counts were too low, about 18 rarely observed V segments, including chromosome 9 orphons, were excluded from the earlier analysis of 587 of the donors. When HLA alleles, especially DR and DQ, strongly co-occurred, attributing TCR associations to individual alleles was difficult. Some IMGT-functional V segments, including TRBV6-2 and TRBV6-3, could not be distinguished by the 87-base-pair reads and were therefore excluded. The classifier was reported to diagnose cytomegalovirus status with high specificity and sensitivity in both the original and validation cohorts. In vitro tests confirmed that three of the cytomegalovirus-associated TCR beta chains recognize cytomegalovirus antigens. Sequencing depth was assumed to be roughly uniform across donors in the presence/absence analyses, though that assumption may not hold. Only TCR beta chains were sequenced in this cohort, and the absence of alpha or paired-chain data limited detectable features. Correlated functional status among segregating V segments might be attributable to linkage disequilibrium, but an unknown experimental factor could not be ruled out. Immune exposure information for the cohort was limited to CMV serostatus. In a later analysis, most CMV-associated TCR beta chains were found to appear HLA-restricted, with HLA associations seemingly driven largely by CMV exposure. Compared with the 666-donor mean, donors in an Asian-associated ancestry cluster had fewer N-insertions in productive TCRs, according to a later genetic analysis. Specific HLA alleles were associated with some 15,000 TCR beta sequences at a false discovery rate of 0.05 in a later analysis. The study listed 164 TCR beta chains as associated with cytomegalovirus.

Concerning this clone itself: Its antigen remains undetermined. Base-call qualities are not available, and no considerably larger clone is one nucleotide away.

The CDR3, from cysteine to phenylalanine, totals 15 residues. Of the read, only the CDR3 DNA is kept; its 45 bases are in frame from base 1. Trimming removed 6 bases from V and 0 bases from J, leaving 11 bases between the germline ends. The germline V gene encodes CDR1 ENHRY and CDR2 SYGVKD. The cohort was made up of roughly 670 healthy bone marrow donors. At the time of sampling, all cohort members were nominally healthy, though unrecorded immune exposures were likely present. The donor was CMV seropositive and belonged to the group of over 250 seropositive cohort members. Each donor provided a peripheral blood sample, and peripheral blood mononuclear cells were used for TCR beta sequencing. The Qiagen DNeasy Blood Extraction Kit was used to extract genomic DNA from the blood cell samples. Receptor libraries were prepared by the immunoSEQ multiplex PCR assay. For the multiplex PCR, a mixture combining 60 forward primers for TCR Vbeta segments and 13 reverse primers for TCR Jbeta segments was used. Amplification of the CDR3 region of rearranged TCR beta genes was performed with a multiplex PCR assay on genomic DNA. The Illumina HiSeq System was used to sequence the amplified TCR beta libraries as 87-base-pair reads. The authors' pipeline ran thus. A later analysis counted tens of millions of unique TCR beta chains across the 666 repertoires, and around 9.9 million of these chains were shared by at least two donors. To remove PCR and sequencing errors, raw reads were error-corrected and collapsed into unique sequences using a nearest-neighbor algorithm that merged closely related sequences. Alignment of CDR3 sequences to IMGT reference sequences was used to assign V, D and J gene segments. Each retained sequence needed at least a six-nucleotide match to both a V gene segment and a J gene segment. Rearrangements were called productive when the CDR3 lacked stop codons and stayed in frame with V and J; all others were non-productive. CDR3 was defined according to IMGT convention as the region running from the second conserved V-encoded cysteine to the conserved J-encoded phenylalanine. The earlier analysis of about 590 of the donors excluded sequences that lacked an unambiguous match to a single V gene segment. An earlier analysis of some 500 of the donors classified V segments as functional when productive rearrangements were above 56.7% and as segregating when the standard deviation between donors was above 5%. To diagnose cytomegalovirus status from the catalog of TCR beta chain sequences, a statistical classification framework was built. A later analysis assigned V and J genes by comparing TCR nucleotide sequences with IMGT/GENE-DB human TR gene sequences. The TCRdist pipeline was used in a later analysis to assign CDR3 sequences and most-parsimonious VDJ recombination scenarios. In a later analysis, each TCR beta chain was defined by its CDR3 amino acid sequence together with its V-gene family, and reads lacking a unique V-gene family were excluded. In a later analysis, approximately 590 highly shared, low-generation-probability nucleotide sequences were removed to address suspected cross-contamination and a sequencing artifact. In a later analysis, a clonal expansion index was calculated for each public chain from normalized within-repertoire ranks of inferred template counts. A later analysis computed generation probabilities with a VDJ recombination model fitted to out-of-frame rearrangements, and checked the results against IGoR. In a later analysis, TCR-TCR, TCR-HLA and TCR-CMV co-occurrence was scored with hypergeometric tests, and a repertoire-size bias correction was applied to TCR pairs. In a later analysis, false discovery rates were estimated by permuting HLA or CMV assignments 20 times. In a later analysis, co-occurring TCRs were grouped using DBSCAN, with TCRdist sequence similarity added in when clustering inside HLA-allele-positive subsets. Repertoires with fewer than 30,000 or more than 120,000 public chains were left out of co-occurrence clustering, as were a few repertoires with anomalous nucleotide sharing. TCRdb took this table from immuneACCESS and kept in-frame rearrangements with V and J called. Such tables lack part of the clones; where checked against another copy, unresolved V genes explain under half of the gap, and the rest is unexplained. Clonal size and the V and J genes are those of that table, whereas D and trimming came from the DNA. This sample has about 110,000 clones in its table, and around 70% of those were observed once. 5.4% of the sample rests with the top ten.

The sample consisted of PBMCs. The receptor comes from a woman between 65 and 79 years old in good health and CMV-seropositive. Here the chain combines TRBV10-3 and TRBJ1-4, with an unclear D gene assignment. This receptor has the CDR3 CAISLGVSTNEKLFF. The base sequence is TGTGCCATCAGCCTCGGAGTTTCAACTAATGAAAAACTGTTTTTT.